Shown below are 8 T cell receptor beta chains from a single sample sequenced in a study of blood T cell repertoires in COVID-19. Using immunoSEQ multiplex PCR, the repertoire was profiled, and TCRdb retains in-frame clones only, with some absent. The sample consists of a few hundred thousand clones, 85% of them appearing once. The sample comprised PBMCs or T cells enriched from blood (not recorded which). The receptors shown here come from a woman aged 45 to 65 who had recovered from COVID-19.

The chain employs TRBV6-5 and TRBJ1-1; D may be TRBD1 (6 bases). Per germline, CDR1 MNHEY and CDR2 SVGAGI. This CDR3 is built from 13 residues. V lost 6 bases, J lost 1 base, and 9 bases lay in between. Here the CDR3 reads CASRKTGNTEAFF. CDR3 DNA: TGTGCCAGCAGAAAGACAGGGAACACTGAAGCTTTCTTT.

V usage is TRBV18 and J usage is TRBJ2-1; 8 positions agree with TRBD2. The CDR3 is 15 amino acids. Per germline, CDR1 KGHSH and CDR2 LQKENI. Trimming at V came to 4 bases and at J to 0 bases, leaving 2 bases not matched to a gene. The CDR3 spells CASSRSGSSYNEQFF. In DNA form, the CDR3 reads TGTGCCAGCTCACGAAGCGGGAGCTCCTACAATGAGCAGTTCTTC. Looking up the rest from reference TRBV18 and TRBJ2-1 gives the full variable domain: NAGVMQNPRHLVRRRGQEARLRCSPMKGHSHVYWYRQLPEEGLKFMVYLQKENIIDESGMPKERFSAEFPKEGPSILRIQQVVRGDSAAYFCASSRSGSSYNEQFFGPGTRLTVL.

The rearrangement uses TRBV4-2 and TRBJ1-1; no reliable D call. Trimming removed 1 base from V and 0 bases from J, with 9 bases in between. Germline CDR1 and CDR2: LGHNA and YNFKEQ. The CDR3 sequence is 15 residues long. The CDR3 region has the DNA TGTGCCAGCAGCCAAGCTGAGCCTTTGAACACTGAAGCTTTCTTT. Translation gives CASSQAEPLNTEAFF.

The chain employs TRBV7-8 and TRBJ1-1; D is unclear. This CDR3 has 12 residues. Trimming left V 0 bases short and J 9 bases short, with 8 bases between. CDR1 and CDR2 from the germline V gene are SGHVS and FQNEAQ. The CDR3 protein is CASSLAGEKAFF. The CDR3 DNA is TGTGCCAGCAGCTTAGCGGGAGAAAAAGCTTTCTTT.

This clone was seen more than once but under ten times. This rearrangement joins TRBV30 to TRBJ2-5; TRBD2 matches at 7 bases. CDR3 length equals 16 residues. V gave up 2 bases and J gave up 2 bases; unmatched junction bases: 11. Germline CDR1 and CDR2: GTSNPN and SVGIG (reference sequence). DNA for the CDR3: TGTGCCTGGAGTCGACGACAGCGGGGCGCGCAAGAGACCCAGTACTTC. Protein sequence: CAWSRRQRGAQETQYF.

The V and J genes are TRBV30 and TRBJ1-6, with TRBD1 matching over 7 bases. The V segment lost 2 bases and the J segment 10 bases; nucleotides outside the gene matches: 11. The germline V gene encodes CDR1 GTSNPN and CDR2 SVGIG (reference sequence). The CDR3 length is 15 residues. The DNA of the CDR3 is TGTGCCTGGAGTCGGTCTAACAGGGGATCGTCACCCCTCCACTTT. As protein: CAWSRSNRGSSPLHF.

This chain connects TRBV3-1 (or the pseudogene TRBV3-2) to TRBJ1-6, with D tentatively TRBD1 (6 bases). Between the trimmed V and J ends, which lost 0 bases and 6 bases, there was a span of 12 bases. Germline V CDR1 and CDR2: LGHDT, YNNKEL (reference sequence). The CDR3 has 16 residues. The CDR3 sequence: CASSQEQGRSNSPLHF. CDR3 nucleotide sequence: TGTGCCAGCAGCCAAGAACAGGGACGGAGTAATTCACCCCTCCACTTT.

The J gene is TRBJ2-3, the V gene TRBV5-4; 12 bases map to TRBD2. Germline V gene data show CDR1 as SGHNT and CDR2 as YYREEE (reference sequence). The trim removed 4 bases at V and 5 bases at J, leaving 8 bases unmatched. This CDR3 comprises 16 residues. The CDR3 nucleotides read TGTGCCAGCAGCCATAGACTAGCGGGAGAGGGAGATACGCAGTATTTT. Its protein product is CASSHRLAGEGDTQYF.